This TCR beta chain was recorded in a study of early T cells in non-severe SARS-CoV-2 infection. Study-wide background: Unsorted whole-blood RNA was sequenced in bulk, leaving chains unpaired. Whole-study findings and limits: There was a bias toward anti-spike CD8 responses in VDJdb matching, which missed private and CD4 specificities.

This clonotype was seen repeatedly, ten times or more. As yet, its antigen is unknown. CDR3 size: 15 residues. V was clipped by 2 bases and J by 5 bases; unmatched bases: 5. CDR1 MGHRA and CDR2 YSYEKL come from the germline V gene. Unique molecular identifiers were attached to individual cDNA molecules. TCRdb analysed the 5' RACE reads with MiXCR anew, one entry per CDR3 protein. The data contain about 48,000 distinct CDR3 sequences, more than 6.5% of them singletons. The specimen was whole blood. This chain links TRBV4-1 with TRBJ2-3; 9 bases match TRBD2. The sequence was collected from an adult who was a healthcare worker with PCR-confirmed SARS-CoV-2 infection or an uninfected control (not recorded which). CDR3 nucleotide sequence: TGCGCCAGCAGCCAAATAGCGGGGGCCAGAGATACGCAGTATTTT. Translated, it gives CASSQIAGARDTQYF.